This T cell receptor beta chain appears in the sequencing data of a study of OX40 agonist ivuxolimab in advanced cancers. For the study at large: Dose-escalation cases comprised hepatocellular carcinoma, melanoma, renal cell or head and neck cancer. Three partial responders included one hepatocellular carcinoma patient and two cutaneous melanoma patients. Patients were under 90% male with ages roughly 20 to 85, mean approximately 62. Prior therapy, whether anti-PD-1, anti-PD-L1 or anti-CTLA-4, was allowed, and about 40% had some.

Assay used: immunoSEQ multiplex PCR; TCRdb lists only in-frame clones, some missing. The table includes approximately 83,000 clones, more than 65% detected once. The V and J ends lost 1 base and 6 bases, in that order; junction bases with no gene match: 10. The CDR3 runs to 16 residues. Looked up from germline, CDR1 is SGHTA and CDR2 is FQGNSA. The sequencing used CD4+ or CD8+ T cells sorted from blood, collected in a trial of the OX40 agonist ivuxolimab. This chain connects TRBV7-2 to TRBJ1-2; 8 bases fit TRBD1. This TCR came from an adult with an advanced solid tumor such as melanoma, head and neck, liver or kidney cancer. CDR3 loop: CASSLVFSGGVDGYTF. CDR3 DNA sequence: TGTGCCAGCAGCTTAGTGTTTTCAGGGGGCGTCGATGGCTACACCTTC.